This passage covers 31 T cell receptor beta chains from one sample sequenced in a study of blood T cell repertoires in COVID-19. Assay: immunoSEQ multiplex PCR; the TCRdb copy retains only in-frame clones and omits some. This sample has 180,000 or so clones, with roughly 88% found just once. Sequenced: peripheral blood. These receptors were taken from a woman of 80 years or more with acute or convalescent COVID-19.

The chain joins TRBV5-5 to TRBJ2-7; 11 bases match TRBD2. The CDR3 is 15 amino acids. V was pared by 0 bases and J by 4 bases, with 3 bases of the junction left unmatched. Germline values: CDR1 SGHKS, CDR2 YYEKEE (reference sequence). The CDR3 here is CASSLGSGRAYEQYF. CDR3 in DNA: TGTGCCAGCAGCTTGGGTAGCGGGAGGGCTTACGAGCAGTACTTC.

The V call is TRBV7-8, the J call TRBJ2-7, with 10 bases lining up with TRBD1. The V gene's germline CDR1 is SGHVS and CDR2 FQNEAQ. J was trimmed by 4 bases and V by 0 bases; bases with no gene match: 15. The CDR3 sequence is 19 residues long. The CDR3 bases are TGTGCCAGCAGCTTAGCGTTGGTTCTCGGGGACAGGGGCCTATACGAGCAGTACTTC. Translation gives CASSLALVLGDRGLYEQYF.

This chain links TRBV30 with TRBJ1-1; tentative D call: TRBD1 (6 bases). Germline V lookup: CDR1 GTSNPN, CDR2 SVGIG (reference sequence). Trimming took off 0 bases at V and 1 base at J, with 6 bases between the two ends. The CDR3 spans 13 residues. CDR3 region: CAWSVQGNTEAFF. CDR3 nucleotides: TGTGCCTGGAGTGTACAGGGGAACACTGAAGCTTTCTTT.

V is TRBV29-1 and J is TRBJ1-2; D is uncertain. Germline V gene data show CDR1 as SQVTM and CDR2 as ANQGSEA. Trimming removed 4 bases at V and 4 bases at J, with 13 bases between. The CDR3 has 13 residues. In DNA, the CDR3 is TGCAGCGTTGTAGTCAGTTGGGCCTATGGCTACACCTTC. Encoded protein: CSVVVSWAYGYTF.

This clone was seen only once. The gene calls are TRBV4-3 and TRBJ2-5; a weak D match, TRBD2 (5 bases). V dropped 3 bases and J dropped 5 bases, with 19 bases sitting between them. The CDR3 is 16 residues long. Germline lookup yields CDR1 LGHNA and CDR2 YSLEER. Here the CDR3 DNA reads TGCGCCAGCAGCCAGGGCTCTTGGCCGTCGGGGGAGACCCAGTACTTC. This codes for CASSQGSWPSGETQYF.

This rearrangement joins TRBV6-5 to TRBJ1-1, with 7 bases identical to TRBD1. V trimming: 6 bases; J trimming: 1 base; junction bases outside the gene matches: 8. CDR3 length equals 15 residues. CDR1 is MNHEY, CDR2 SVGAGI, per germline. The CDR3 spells CASRGTEAQNTEAFF. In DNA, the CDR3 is TGTGCCAGCAGAGGGACAGAAGCTCAGAACACTGAAGCTTTCTTT.

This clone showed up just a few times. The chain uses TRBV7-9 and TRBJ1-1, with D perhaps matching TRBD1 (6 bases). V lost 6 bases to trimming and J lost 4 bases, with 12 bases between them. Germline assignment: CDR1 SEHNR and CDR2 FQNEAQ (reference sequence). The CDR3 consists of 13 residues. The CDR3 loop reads CASSFEGGTEAFF. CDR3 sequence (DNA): TGTGCCAGCAGTTTCGAAGGGGGCACTGAAGCTTTCTTT.

The CDR3 loop is CASSFALAGYTF. In DNA, the CDR3 is TGTGCCAGCAGTTTTGCCCTGGCTGGCTACACCTTC. V and J are TRBV12-3 or TRBV12-4 and TRBJ1-2; D remains ambiguous. This CDR3 contains 12 residues. V lost 3 bases to trimming and J lost 7 bases, with 9 bases between them.

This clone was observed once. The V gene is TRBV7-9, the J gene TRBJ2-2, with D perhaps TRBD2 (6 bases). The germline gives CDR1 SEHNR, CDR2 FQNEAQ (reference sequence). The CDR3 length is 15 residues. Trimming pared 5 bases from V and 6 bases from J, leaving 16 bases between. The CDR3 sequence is CASSGGFPAAGELFF. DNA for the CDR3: TGTGCCAGCAGCGGGGGGTTTCCTGCCGCCGGGGAGCTGTTTTTT.

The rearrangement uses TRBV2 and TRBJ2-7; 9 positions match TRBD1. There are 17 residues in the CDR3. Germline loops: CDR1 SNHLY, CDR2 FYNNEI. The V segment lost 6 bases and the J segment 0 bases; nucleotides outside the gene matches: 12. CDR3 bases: TGTGCCAGCAGCCTCACAGGGGGCTTGGAGAGCTCCTACGAGCAGTACTTC. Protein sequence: CASSLTGGLESSYEQYF.

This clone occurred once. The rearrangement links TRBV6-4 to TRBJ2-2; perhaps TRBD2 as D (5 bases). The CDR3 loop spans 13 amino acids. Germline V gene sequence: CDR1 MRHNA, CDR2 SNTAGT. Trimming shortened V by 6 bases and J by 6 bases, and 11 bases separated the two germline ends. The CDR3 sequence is CASRVSEAGELFF. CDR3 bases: TGTGCCAGCAGGGTTAGCGAGGCCGGGGAGCTGTTTTTT.

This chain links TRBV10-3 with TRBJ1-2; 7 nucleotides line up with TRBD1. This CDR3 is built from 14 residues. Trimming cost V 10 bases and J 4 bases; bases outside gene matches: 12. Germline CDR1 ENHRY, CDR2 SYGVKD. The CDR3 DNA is TGTGCCACAGATCTGGCGGGACAGAGCTATGGCTACACCTTC. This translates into CATDLAGQSYGYTF.

CDR3 in DNA: TGTGCCAGCAGCACTCAGCCTGGGACAGTGCAAGAGACCCAGTACTTC. This sequence encodes CASSTQPGTVQETQYF. V is TRBV9 and J is TRBJ2-5; 7 bases agree with TRBD1. The CDR3 is 16 amino acids. Per germline, CDR1 SGDLS and CDR2 YYNGEE. J gave up 2 bases and V 4 bases, and 11 bases lay outside the gene matches. Together with reference TRBV9 and TRBJ2-5, the CDR3 gives the full variable domain: DSGVTQTPKHLITATGQRVTLRCSPRSGDLSVYWYQQSLDQGLQFLIQYYNGEERAKGNILERFSAQQFPDLHSELNLSSLELGDSALYFCASSTQPGTVQETQYFGPGTRLLVL.

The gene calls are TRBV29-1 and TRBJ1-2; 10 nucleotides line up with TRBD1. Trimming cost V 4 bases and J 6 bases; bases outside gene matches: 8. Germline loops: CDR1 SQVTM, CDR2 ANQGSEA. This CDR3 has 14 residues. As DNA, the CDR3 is TGCAGCGTTGCCGGGACAGGGGTGTTGGATGGCTACACCTTC. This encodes CSVAGTGVLDGYTF.

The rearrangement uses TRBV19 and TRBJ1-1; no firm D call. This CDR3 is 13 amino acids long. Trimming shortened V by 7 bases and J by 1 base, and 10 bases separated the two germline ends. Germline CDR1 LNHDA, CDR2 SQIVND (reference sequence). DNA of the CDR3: TGTGCCAGTATGTTACAGCCGAACACTGAAGCTTTCTTT. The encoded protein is CASMLQPNTEAFF.

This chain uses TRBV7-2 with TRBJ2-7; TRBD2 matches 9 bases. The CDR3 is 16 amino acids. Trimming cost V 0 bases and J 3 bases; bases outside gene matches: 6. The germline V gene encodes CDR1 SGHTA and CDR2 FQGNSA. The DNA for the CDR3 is TGTGCCAGCAGCTTAGCGGGCAGCGGGGGGATCTACGAGCAGTACTTC. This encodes CASSLAGSGGIYEQYF.

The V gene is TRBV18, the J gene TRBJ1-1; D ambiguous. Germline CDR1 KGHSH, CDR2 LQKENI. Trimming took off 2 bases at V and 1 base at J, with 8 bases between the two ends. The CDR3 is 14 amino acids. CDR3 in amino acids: CASSPTEGNTEAFF. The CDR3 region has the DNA TGTGCCAGCTCACCAACAGAGGGGAACACTGAAGCTTTCTTT.

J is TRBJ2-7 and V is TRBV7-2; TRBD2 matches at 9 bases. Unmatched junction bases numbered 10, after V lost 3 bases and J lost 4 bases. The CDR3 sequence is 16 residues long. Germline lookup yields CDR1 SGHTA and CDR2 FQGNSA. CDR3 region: CASSFGGRAAGYEQYF. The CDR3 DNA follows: TGTGCCAGCAGCTTCGGCGGGAGGGCTGCGGGGTACGAGCAGTACTTC. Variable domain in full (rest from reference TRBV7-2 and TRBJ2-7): GAGVSQSPSNKVTEKGKDVELRCDPISGHTALYWYRQSLGQGLEFLIYFQGNSAPDKSGLPSDRFSAERTGGSVSTLTIQRTQQEDSAVYLCASSFGGRAAGYEQYFGPGTRLTVT.

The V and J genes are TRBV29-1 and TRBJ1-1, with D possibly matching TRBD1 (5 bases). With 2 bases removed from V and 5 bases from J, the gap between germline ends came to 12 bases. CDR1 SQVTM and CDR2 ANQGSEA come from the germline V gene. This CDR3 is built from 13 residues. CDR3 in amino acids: CSVEPSKGTEAFF. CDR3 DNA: TGCAGCGTTGAACCCTCGAAGGGGACTGAAGCTTTCTTT.

The CDR3 region has the DNA TGTGCCACCAGCGGGAGTAGCACAGATACGCAGTATTTT. It encodes CATSGSSTDTQYF. The chain links TRBV24-1 to TRBJ2-3; perhaps TRBD2 as D (6 bases). With 7 bases removed from V and 0 bases from J, the gap between germline ends came to 7 bases. Germline V gene data show CDR1 as KGHDR and CDR2 as SFDVKD. The CDR3 consists of 13 residues.

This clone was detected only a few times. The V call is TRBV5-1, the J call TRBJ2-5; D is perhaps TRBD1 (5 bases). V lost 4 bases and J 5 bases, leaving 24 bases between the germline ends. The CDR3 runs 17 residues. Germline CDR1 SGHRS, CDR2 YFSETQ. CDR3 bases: TGCGCCAGCAGCGGTGGGGCGTTAGGGGCTGAAGTTGAGACCCAGTACTTC. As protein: CASSGGALGAEVETQYF.

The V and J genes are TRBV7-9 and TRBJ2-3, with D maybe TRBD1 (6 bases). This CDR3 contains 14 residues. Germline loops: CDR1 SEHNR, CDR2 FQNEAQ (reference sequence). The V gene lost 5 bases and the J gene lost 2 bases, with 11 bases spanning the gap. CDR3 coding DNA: TGTGCCAGCAGCATTACAGGGCTCACAGATACGCAGTATTTT. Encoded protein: CASSITGLTDTQYF. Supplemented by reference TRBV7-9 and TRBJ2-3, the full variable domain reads DTGVSQNPRHKITKRGQNVTFRCDPISEHNRLYWYRQTLGQGPEFLTYFQNEAQLEKSRLLSDRFSAERPKGSFSTLEIQRTEQGDSAMYLCASSITGLTDTQYFGPGTRLTVL.

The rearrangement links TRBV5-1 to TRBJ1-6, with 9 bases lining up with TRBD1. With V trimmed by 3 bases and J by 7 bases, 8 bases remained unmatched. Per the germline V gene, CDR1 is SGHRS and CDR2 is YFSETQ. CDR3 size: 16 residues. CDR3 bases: TGCGCCAGCAGCTCGGGGACAGGGACCAGAAATTCACCCCTCCACTTT. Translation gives CASSSGTGTRNSPLHF.

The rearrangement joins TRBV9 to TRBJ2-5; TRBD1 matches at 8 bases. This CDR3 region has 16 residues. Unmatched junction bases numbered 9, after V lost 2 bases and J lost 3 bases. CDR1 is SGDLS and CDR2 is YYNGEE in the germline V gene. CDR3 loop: CASSVRPTGVEETQYF. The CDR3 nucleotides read TGTGCCAGCAGCGTCCGACCGACAGGGGTGGAAGAGACCCAGTACTTC.

As DNA, the CDR3 is TGTGCCAGCAGCTCCCTGACGGGGAACACTGAAGCTTTCTTT. This encodes CASSSLTGNTEAFF. The genes are TRBV9 and TRBJ1-1; D is unresolved. Trimming removed 4 bases at V and 1 base at J, with 11 bases between. The CDR3 is made up of 14 amino acids. Germline lookup yields CDR1 SGDLS and CDR2 YYNGEE.

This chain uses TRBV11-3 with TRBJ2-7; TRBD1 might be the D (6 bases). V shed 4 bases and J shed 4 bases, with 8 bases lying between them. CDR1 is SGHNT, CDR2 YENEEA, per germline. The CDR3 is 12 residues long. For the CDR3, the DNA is TGTGCCAGCAGCTCAACAGGGTACGAGCAGTACTTC. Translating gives CASSSTGYEQYF.

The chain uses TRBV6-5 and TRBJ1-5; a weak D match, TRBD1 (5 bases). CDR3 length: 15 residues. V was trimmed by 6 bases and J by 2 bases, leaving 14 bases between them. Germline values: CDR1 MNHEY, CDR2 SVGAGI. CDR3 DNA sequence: TGTGCCAGCAGGAGACTGGGGGGGGGCAATCAGCCCCAGCATTTT. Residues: CASRRLGGGNQPQHF.

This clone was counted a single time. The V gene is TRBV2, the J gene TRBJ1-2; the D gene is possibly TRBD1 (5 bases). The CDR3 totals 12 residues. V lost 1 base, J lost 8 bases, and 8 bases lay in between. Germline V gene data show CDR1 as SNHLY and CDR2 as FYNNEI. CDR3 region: CASSEGPGGYTF. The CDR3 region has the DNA TGTGCCAGCAGTGAAGGGCCAGGGGGCTACACCTTC. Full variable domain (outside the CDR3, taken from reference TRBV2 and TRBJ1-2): EPEVTQTPSHQVTQMGQEVILRCVPISNHLYFYWYRQILGQKVEFLVSFYNNEISEKSEIFDDQFSVERPDGSNFTLKIRSTKLEDSAMYFCASSEGPGGYTFGSGTRLTVV.

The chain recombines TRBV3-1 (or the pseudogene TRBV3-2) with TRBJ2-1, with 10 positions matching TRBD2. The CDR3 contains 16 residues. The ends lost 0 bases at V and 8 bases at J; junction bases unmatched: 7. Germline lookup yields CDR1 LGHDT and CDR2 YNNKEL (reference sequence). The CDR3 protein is CASSQDGGLAMYEQFF. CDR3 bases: TGTGCCAGCAGCCAAGATGGGGGACTAGCGATGTATGAGCAGTTCTTC.

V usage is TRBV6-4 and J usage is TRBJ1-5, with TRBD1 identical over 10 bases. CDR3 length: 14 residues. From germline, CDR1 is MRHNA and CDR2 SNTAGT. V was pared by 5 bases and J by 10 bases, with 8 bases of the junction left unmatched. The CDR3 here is CASSPATGGTPQHF. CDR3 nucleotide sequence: TGTGCCAGCAGTCCCGCGACAGGGGGCACACCCCAGCATTTT.

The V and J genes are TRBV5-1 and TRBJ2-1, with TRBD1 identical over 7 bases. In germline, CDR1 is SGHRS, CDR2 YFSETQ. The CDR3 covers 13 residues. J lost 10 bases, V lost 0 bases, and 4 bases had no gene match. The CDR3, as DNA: TGCGCCAGCAGCTTGGATAGGGGGCGGGAGCAGTTCTTC. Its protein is CASSLDRGREQFF.